The sequence of this T cell receptor beta chain was determined in a study of breast tumors, draining lymph nodes, adjacent tissues. TCRdb independently ran MiXCR on the multiplex PCR reads; one entry per CDR3 protein. The table lists about 230,000 distinct CDR3 sequences, roughly 30% of them singletons, with roughly 1.5% in the top ten. This CDR3 is 16 amino acids long. J was trimmed by 10 bases and V by 0 bases; bases with no gene match: 12. CDR1 DFQATT and CDR2 SNEGSKA come from the germline V gene (reference sequence). Study-wide points: Compared with lymph nodes, tumors were less diverse; compared with nontumor tissue, more.

The lymph nodes were axillary draining lymph nodes from breast cancer patients. This clonotype was found many times. Its antigen is not known. The rearrangement joins TRBV20-1 to TRBJ2-7; 13 bases align to TRBD2. The sequence came from a female donor with breast cancer. Some clones in this sample may be carry-over from other donors' samples. Sequenced: axillary lymph node tissue. The CDR3 sequence is CSARDPGGLAGIQQYF. In nucleotides, the CDR3 is TGCAGTGCTAGAGACCCAGGGGGACTAGCGGGAATCCAACAGTACTTC.